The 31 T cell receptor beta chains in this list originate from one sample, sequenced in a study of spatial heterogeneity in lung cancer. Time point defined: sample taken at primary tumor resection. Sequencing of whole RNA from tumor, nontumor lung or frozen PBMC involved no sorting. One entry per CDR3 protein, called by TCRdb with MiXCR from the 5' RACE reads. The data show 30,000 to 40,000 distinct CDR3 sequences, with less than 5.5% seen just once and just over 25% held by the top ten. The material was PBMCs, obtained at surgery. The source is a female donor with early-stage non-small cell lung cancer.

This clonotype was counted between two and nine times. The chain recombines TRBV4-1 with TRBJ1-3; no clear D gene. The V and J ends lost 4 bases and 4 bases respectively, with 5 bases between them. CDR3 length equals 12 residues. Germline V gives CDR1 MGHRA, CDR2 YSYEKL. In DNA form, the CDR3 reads TGCGCCAGCAGCCCGGGGGGAAACACCATATATTTT. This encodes CASSPGGNTIYF.

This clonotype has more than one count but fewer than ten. The CDR3 sequence: CASGFTTNRDDGYTF. CDR3 nucleotides: TGTGCTAGTGGCTTTACAACCAACAGGGACGATGGCTACACCTTC. The genes are TRBV12-5 and TRBJ1-2; D perhaps matches TRBD1 (6 bases). This CDR3 is built from 15 residues. The V and J ends lost 6 bases and 6 bases respectively, with 20 bases between them. Per germline, CDR1 LGHNT and CDR2 FRNRAP.

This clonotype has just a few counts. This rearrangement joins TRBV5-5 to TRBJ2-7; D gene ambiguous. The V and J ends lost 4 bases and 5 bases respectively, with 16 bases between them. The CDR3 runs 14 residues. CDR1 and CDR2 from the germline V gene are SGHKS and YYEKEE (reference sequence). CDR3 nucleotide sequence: TGTGCCAGCAGCCTAGGGCACTCTTTTGACGAGCAGTACTTC. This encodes CASSLGHSFDEQYF.

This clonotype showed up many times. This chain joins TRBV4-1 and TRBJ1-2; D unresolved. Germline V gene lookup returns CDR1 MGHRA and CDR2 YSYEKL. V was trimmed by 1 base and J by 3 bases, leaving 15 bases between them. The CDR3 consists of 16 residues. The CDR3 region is CASSQVAGSGYYGYTF. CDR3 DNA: TGCGCCAGCAGCCAAGTGGCGGGTTCGGGGTACTATGGCTACACCTTC.

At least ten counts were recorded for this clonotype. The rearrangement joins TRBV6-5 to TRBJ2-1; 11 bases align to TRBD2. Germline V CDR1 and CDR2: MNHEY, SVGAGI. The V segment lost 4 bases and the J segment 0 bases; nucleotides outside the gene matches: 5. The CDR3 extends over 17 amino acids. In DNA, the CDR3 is TGTGCCAGCAGTTCCCTAGCGGGGGGTAGCTCCTACAATGAGCAGTTCTTC. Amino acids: CASSSLAGGSSYNEQFF.

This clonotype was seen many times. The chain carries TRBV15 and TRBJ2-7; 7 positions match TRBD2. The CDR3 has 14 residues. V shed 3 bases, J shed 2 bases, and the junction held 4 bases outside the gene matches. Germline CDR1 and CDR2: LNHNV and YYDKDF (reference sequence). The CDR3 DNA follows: TGTGCCACCAGCAGGCCCGGGACTACCTACGAGCAGTACTTC. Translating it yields CATSRPGTTYEQYF.

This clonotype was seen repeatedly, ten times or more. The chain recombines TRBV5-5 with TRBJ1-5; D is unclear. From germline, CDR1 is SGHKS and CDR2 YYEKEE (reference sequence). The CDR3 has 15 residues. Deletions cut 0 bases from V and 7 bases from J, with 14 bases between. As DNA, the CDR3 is TGTGCCAGCAGCTTGGTAATCGGGAGATACCAGCCCCAGCATTTT. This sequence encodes CASSLVIGRYQPQHF.

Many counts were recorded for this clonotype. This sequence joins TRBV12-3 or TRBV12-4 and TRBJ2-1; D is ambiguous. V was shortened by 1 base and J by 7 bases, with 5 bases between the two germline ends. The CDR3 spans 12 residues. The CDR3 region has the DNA TGTGCCAGCAGTTTAGTCCCTAATGAGCAGTTCTTC. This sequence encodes CASSLVPNEQFF.

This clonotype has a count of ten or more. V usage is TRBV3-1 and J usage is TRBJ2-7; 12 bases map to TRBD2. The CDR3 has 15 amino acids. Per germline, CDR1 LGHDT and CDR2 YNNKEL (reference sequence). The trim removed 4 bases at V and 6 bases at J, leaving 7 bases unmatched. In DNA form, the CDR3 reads TGTGCCAGCAGCCCAGGACTAGCGGGGTGGGGCGAGCAGTACTTC. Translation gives CASSPGLAGWGEQYF.

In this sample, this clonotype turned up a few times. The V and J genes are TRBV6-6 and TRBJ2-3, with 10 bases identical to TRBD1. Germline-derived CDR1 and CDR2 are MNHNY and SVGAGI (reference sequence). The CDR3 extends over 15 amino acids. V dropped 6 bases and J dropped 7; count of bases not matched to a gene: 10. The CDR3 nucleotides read TGTGCCAGCAGCTCACTCAGGGACAGGGGTAATACGCAGTATTTT. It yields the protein CASSSLRDRGNTQYF.

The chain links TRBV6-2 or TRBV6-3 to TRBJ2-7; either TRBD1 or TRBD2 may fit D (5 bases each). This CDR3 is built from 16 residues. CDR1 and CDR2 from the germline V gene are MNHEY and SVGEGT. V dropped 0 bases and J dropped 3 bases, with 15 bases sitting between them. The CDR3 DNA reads TGTGCCAGCAGTTACTCCATTTGGGGGTCCGGCTACGAGCAGTACTTC. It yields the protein CASSYSIWGSGYEQYF.

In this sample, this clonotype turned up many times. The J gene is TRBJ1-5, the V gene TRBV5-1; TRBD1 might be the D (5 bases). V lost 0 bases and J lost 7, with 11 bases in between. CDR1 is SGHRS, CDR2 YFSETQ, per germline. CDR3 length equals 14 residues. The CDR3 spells CASSLAGGEQPQHF. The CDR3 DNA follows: TGCGCCAGCAGCTTGGCCGGAGGGGAACAGCCCCAGCATTTT.

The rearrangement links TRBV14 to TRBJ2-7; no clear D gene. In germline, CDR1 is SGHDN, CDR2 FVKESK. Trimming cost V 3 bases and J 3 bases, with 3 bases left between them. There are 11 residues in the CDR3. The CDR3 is CASSHDYEQYF. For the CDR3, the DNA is TGTGCCAGCAGCCATGACTACGAGCAGTACTTC.

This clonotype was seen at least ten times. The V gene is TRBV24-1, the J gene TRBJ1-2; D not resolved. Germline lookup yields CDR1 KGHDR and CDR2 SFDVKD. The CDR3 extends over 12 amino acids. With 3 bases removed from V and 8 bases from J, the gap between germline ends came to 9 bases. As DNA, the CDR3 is TGTGCCACCAGTGATCCCTCTAGGGGCTACACCTTC. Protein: CATSDPSRGYTF.

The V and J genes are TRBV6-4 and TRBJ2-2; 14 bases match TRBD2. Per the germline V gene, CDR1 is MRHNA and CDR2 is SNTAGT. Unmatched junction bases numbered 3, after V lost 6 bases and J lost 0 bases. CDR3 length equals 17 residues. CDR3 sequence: CASSPTSGGANTGELFF. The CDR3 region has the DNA TGTGCCAGCAGCCCGACTAGCGGGGGGGCGAACACCGGGGAGCTGTTTTTT.

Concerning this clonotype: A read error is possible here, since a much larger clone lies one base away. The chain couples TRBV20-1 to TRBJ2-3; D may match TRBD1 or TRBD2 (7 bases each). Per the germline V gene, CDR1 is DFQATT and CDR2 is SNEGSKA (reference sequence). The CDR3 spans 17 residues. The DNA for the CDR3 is TGCAGTGCTAGAGAGCCCCCCGGGGGAGGGGGCACAGATATGCAGTATTTT. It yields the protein CSAREPPGGGGTDMQYF.

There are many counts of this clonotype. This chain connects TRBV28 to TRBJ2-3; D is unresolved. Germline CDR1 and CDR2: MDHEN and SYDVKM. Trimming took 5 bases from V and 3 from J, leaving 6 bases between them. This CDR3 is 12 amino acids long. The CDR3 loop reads CASSLQTDTQYF. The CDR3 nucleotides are TGTGCCAGCAGTCTCCAGACAGATACGCAGTATTTT.

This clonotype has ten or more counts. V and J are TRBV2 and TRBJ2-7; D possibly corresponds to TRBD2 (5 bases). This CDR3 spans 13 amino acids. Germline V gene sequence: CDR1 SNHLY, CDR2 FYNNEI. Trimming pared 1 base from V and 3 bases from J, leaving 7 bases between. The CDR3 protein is CASSEVRGYEQYF. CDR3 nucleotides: TGTGCCAGCAGTGAAGTCCGGGGCTACGAGCAGTACTTC.

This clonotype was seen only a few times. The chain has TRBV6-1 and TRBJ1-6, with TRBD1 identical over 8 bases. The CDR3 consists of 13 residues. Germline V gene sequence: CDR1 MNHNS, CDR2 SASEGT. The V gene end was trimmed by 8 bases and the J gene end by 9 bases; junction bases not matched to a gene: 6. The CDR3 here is CASSDRGSSPLHF. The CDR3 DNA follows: TGTGCCAGCTCCGACAGGGGAAGTTCACCCCTCCACTTT.

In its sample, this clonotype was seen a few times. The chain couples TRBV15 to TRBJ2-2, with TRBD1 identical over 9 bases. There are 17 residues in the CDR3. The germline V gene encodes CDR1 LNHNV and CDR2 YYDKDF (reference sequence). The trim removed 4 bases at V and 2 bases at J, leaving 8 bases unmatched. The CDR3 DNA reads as TGTGCCACCAGCACTCTAGGGACAGGGTCAAACACCGGGGAGCTGTTTTTT. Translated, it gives CATSTLGTGSNTGELFF. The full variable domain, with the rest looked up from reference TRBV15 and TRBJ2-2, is DAMVIQNPRYQVTQFGKPVTLSCSQTLNHNVMYWYQQKSSQAPKLLFHYYDKDFNNEADTPDNFQSRRPNTSFCFLDIRSPGLGDTAMYLCATSTLGTGSNTGELFFGEGSRLTVL.

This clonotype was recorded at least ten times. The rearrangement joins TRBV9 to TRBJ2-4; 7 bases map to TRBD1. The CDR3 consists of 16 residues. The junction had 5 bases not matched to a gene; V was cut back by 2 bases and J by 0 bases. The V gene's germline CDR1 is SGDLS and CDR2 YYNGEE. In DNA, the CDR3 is TGTGCCAGCAGCGTCACAGGGGACCGAGCCAAAAACATTCAGTACTTC. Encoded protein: CASSVTGDRAKNIQYF.

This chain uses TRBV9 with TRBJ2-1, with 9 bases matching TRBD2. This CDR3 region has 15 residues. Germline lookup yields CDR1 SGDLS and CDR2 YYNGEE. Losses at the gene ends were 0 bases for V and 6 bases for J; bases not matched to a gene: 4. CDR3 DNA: TGTGCCAGCAGCGTAGAGCCGGGACTAGCCAATGAGCAGTTCTTC. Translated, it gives CASSVEPGLANEQFF.

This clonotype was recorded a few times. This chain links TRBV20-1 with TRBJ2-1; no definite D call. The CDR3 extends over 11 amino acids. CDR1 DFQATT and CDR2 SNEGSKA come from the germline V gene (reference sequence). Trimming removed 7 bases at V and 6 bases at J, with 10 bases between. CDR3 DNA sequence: TGCAGTGTCCTGGACGGCAATGAGCAGTTCTTC. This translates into CSVLDGNEQFF.

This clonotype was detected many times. This CDR3 is CAVNRGPGNTIYF. The CDR3 nucleotides read TGTGCCGTAAACAGGGGACCTGGAAACACCATATATTTT. The chain uses TRBV7-9 and TRBJ1-3, with 7 bases matching TRBD1. With 11 bases clipped from V and 2 bases from J, the junction kept 6 bases outside the gene matches. The CDR3 contains 13 residues. Germline V CDR1 and CDR2: SEHNR, FQNEAQ (reference sequence).

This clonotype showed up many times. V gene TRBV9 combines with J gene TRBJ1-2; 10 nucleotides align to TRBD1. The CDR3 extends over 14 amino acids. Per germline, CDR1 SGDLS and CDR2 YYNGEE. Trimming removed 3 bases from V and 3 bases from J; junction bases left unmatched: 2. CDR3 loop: CASSGGQGYYGYTF. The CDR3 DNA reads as TGTGCCAGCAGCGGGGGACAGGGGTACTATGGCTACACCTTC.

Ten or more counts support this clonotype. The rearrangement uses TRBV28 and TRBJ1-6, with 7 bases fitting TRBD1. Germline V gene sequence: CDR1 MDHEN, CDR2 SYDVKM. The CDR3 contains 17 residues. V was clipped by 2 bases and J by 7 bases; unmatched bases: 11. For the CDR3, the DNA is TGTGCCAGCAGTTTAATCGCGGGGGCAGGGGGGAATTCACCCCTCCACTTT. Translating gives CASSLIAGAGGNSPLHF.

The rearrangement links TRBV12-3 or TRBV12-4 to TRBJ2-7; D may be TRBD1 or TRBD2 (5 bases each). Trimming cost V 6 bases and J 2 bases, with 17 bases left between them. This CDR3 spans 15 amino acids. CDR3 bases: TGTGCCAGCAGCCCCGGGGCGGACTCTCCCTACGAGCAGTACTTC. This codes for CASSPGADSPYEQYF.

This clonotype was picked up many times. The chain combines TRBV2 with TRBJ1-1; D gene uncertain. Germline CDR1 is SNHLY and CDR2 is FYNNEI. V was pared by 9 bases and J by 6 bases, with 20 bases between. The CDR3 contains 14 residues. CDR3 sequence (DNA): TGTGCCAGTACCTTTCTCGGCCATGGCGCTGAAGCTTTCTTT. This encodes CASTFLGHGAEAFF.

CDR3 sequence reads: CASSGWGGSNIQYF. The CDR3 DNA reads TGTGCCAGCAGCGGTTGGGGGGGCTCTAACATTCAGTACTTC. This chain uses TRBV6-1 with TRBJ2-4; D is perhaps TRBD2 (7 bases). V dropped 6 bases and J dropped 7 bases, with 16 bases sitting between them. This CDR3 has 14 amino acids. Germline lookup yields CDR1 MNHNS and CDR2 SASEGT.

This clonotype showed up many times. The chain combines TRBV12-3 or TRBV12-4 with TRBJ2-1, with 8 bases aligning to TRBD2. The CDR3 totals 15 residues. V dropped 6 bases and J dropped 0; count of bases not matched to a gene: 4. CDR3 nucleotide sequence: TGTGCCAGCAGCTCTACTAGCGGCTCCTACAATGAGCAGTTCTTC. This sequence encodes CASSSTSGSYNEQFF.

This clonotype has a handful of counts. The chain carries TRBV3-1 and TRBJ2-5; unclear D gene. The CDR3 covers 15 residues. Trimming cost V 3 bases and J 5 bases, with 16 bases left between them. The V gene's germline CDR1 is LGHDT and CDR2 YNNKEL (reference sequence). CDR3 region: CASSQAGSPEETQYF. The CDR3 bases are TGTGCCAGCAGCCAGGCCGGGTCCCCAGAGGAGACCCAGTACTTC.